This T cell receptor beta chain was captured in a study of blood T cell repertoires in COVID-19. CDR1 is LGHDT, CDR2 YNNKEL, per germline (reference sequence). This CDR3 is built from 16 residues. J lost 4 bases, V lost 5 bases, and 9 bases had no gene match. This clone was seen once. Original processing notes: Amplifying reference gene primers gave estimates of nucleated cell counts. Some clones are missing from TCRdb's copy, which holds only in-frame ones; the method was immunoSEQ multiplex PCR. That table gives V, J and clone size, and the DNA gave D and trimming. The data show about 250,000 clones, with more than 70% seen just once and roughly 5% held by the top ten.

This chain connects TRBV3-1 (or the pseudogene TRBV3-2) to TRBJ2-2; 8 bases line up with TRBD2. The receptor comes from a man older than 75 with acute or convalescent COVID-19. The source material was peripheral blood. The DNA for the CDR3 is TGTGCCAGCAGCGCCCCTCTCGGGGGGGGCACCGGGGAGCTGTTTTTT. This codes for CASSAPLGGGTGELFF.